These 8 T cell receptor beta chains were sequenced from one sample in a study of OX40 agonist ivuxolimab in advanced cancers. Clones were sequenced by immunoSEQ multiplex PCR, and TCRdb holds only the in-frame ones, with some missing. Among tens of thousands of clones listed, 89% were seen once. This specimen was CD4+ or CD8+ T cells sorted from blood, taken in a trial of the OX40 agonist ivuxolimab. These TCRs come from an adult with an advanced solid tumor such as melanoma, head and neck, liver or kidney cancer.

The chain has TRBV7-2 and TRBJ2-3; 8 nucleotides match TRBD1. J was trimmed by 2 bases and V by 6 bases; bases with no gene match: 4. The CDR3 spans 14 residues. From germline, CDR1 is SGHTA and CDR2 FQGNSA. CDR3 bases: TGTGCCAGCAGACGGGACAGGCCCACAGATACGCAGTATTTT. Protein sequence: CASRRDRPTDTQYF.

The rearrangement joins TRBV18 to TRBJ2-3; D unclear. CDR3 size: 15 residues. V shed 1 base and J shed 0 bases, with 8 bases lying between them. Germline-derived CDR1 and CDR2 are KGHSH and LQKENI. Here the CDR3 DNA reads TGTGCCAGCTCACCACTCCTCCCTAGCACAGATACGCAGTATTTT. Its translation is CASSPLLPSTDTQYF. The full variable domain, with the rest looked up from reference TRBV18 and TRBJ2-3, is NAGVMQNPRHLVRRRGQEARLRCSPMKGHSHVYWYRQLPEEGLKFMVYLQKENIIDESGMPKERFSAEFPKEGPSILRIQQVVRGDSAAYFCASSPLLPSTDTQYFGPGTRLTVL.

This clone has just one count. The chain is built from TRBV9 and TRBJ2-1, with TRBD2 matching over 9 bases. Trimming took 0 bases from V and 5 from J; bases not matched to a gene: 3. The CDR3 spans 15 residues. CDR1 and CDR2 from the germline V gene are SGDLS and YYNGEE. This CDR3 reads CASSVERGAHNEQFF. CDR3 bases: TGTGCCAGCAGCGTAGAGCGGGGGGCCCACAATGAGCAGTTCTTC. Filled out from reference TRBV9 and TRBJ2-1, the complete variable domain reads DSGVTQTPKHLITATGQRVTLRCSPRSGDLSVYWYQQSLDQGLQFLIQYYNGEERAKGNILERFSAQQFPDLHSELNLSSLELGDSALYFCASSVERGAHNEQFFGPGTRLTVL.

The chain couples TRBV11-1 to TRBJ2-3, with TRBD2 matching 8 bases. The CDR3 length is 17 residues. Trimming at V came to 3 bases and at J to 2 bases, leaving 10 bases not matched to a gene. CDR1 is SGHAT, CDR2 FQDESV, per germline (reference sequence). The CDR3 loop reads CASSFRAAGGLTDTQYF. The CDR3 DNA is TGTGCCAGCAGCTTTCGGGCCGCGGGAGGACTCACAGATACGCAGTATTTT.

The chain uses TRBV2 and TRBJ2-1; weak D call: TRBD1 (6 bases). The V and J ends lost 6 bases and 10 bases respectively, with 19 bases between them. Germline V CDR1 and CDR2: SNHLY, FYNNEI. CDR3 length: 14 amino acids. The CDR3 DNA sequence: TGTGCCAGCAGAAAGGGGGTTTTTTTAGGGGAGCAGTTCTTC. This translates into CASRKGVFLGEQFF.

The chain employs TRBV12-5 and TRBJ2-3; a possible D gene is TRBD2 (6 bases). Germline values: CDR1 LGHNT, CDR2 FRNRAP. The length of the CDR3 is 15 residues. V lost 1 base and J lost 11, with 19 bases in between. The CDR3 here is CASGLGGTPGEVQYF. The CDR3 DNA sequence: TGTGCTAGTGGTTTGGGCGGGACCCCGGGGGAGGTGCAGTATTTT.

The chain recombines TRBV15 with TRBJ2-3; D might be TRBD1 (6 bases). The CDR3 totals 16 residues. CDR1 and CDR2 (germline): LNHNV, YYDKDF (reference sequence). V lost 0 bases and J 4 bases, leaving 14 bases between the germline ends. CDR3 in DNA: TGTGCCACCAGCAGAGATACTGGACAGAAGGCAGATACGCAGTATTTT. Translating it yields CATSRDTGQKADTQYF.

The rearrangement joins TRBV18 to TRBJ1-5; D unclear. CDR3 length equals 15 residues. Trimming shortened V by 4 bases and J by 0 bases, and 10 bases separated the two germline ends. Germline V gene lookup returns CDR1 KGHSH and CDR2 LQKENI. The CDR3: CASSLLRDSNQPQHF. In DNA form, the CDR3 reads TGTGCCAGCTCACTACTTCGGGATAGCAATCAGCCCCAGCATTTT.